The sequence of this TCR beta chain was determined in a study of blood T cell repertoires in COVID-19. Germline V gives CDR1 LGHNT, CDR2 FRNRAP. This CDR3 comprises 13 residues. V dropped 3 bases and J dropped 1 base, with 6 bases sitting between them. Repertoires were generated with immunoSEQ multiplex PCR, while TCRdb's copy carries only in-frame clones and drops some. The sample yields more than 90,000 clones, about 74% seen once. The gene calls are TRBV12-5 and TRBJ1-1; D gene unclear. Source material: peripheral blood. This receptor was taken from a man in his 70s with acute or convalescent COVID-19. CDR3 region: CASGFPGNTEAFF. As DNA, the CDR3 is TGTGCTAGTGGTTTCCCCGGGAACACTGAAGCTTTCTTT.